Shown below are 10 T cell receptor beta chains from a single sample sequenced in a study of cytomegalovirus exposure and HLA in healthy donors. This PCR relied on a set of 60 Vbeta primers and 13 Jbeta primers. This table comes from immunoSEQ multiplex PCR, and its TCRdb copy is limited to in-frame clones, with some not included. The sample records 150,000 to 200,000 clones, around 83% being singletons. The sample consisted of PBMCs. The receptor source for this set is a woman in her thirties or forties in good health and CMV-seronegative.

V is TRBV5-1 and J is TRBJ2-5; the match to TRBD2 covers 11 bases. Germline V gene data show CDR1 as SGHRS and CDR2 as YFSETQ. The CDR3 contains 16 residues. J lost 2 bases, V lost 0 bases, and 3 bases had no gene match. The CDR3 reads CASSLGGTSGQETQYF. In nucleotides, the CDR3 is TGCGCCAGCAGCTTGGGGGGGACTAGCGGTCAAGAGACCCAGTACTTC.

This clone was detected only once. The V gene is TRBV13, the J gene TRBJ2-5; a weak D match, TRBD2 (6 bases). The DNA end lines up better with TRBJ2-7; the J call may be wrong. The germline CDR1 and CDR2 sequences are PRHDT and FYEKMQ (reference sequence). This CDR3 is built from 14 residues. CDR3: CASSTALALNEQYF. Written as DNA, the CDR3 is TGTGCCAGCAGCACGGCCCTAGCGCTCAACGAGCAGTACTTC.

V gene TRBV19 combines with J gene TRBJ1-5; tentatively, D is TRBD1 (6 bases). Trimming took 5 bases from V and 6 from J, leaving 14 bases between them. This CDR3 contains 14 residues. Germline CDR1 is LNHDA and CDR2 is SQIVND (reference sequence). In nucleotides, the CDR3 is TGTGCCAGTAGTGGAACAGGGTTGAGTCAGCCCCAGCATTTT. Its protein product is CASSGTGLSQPQHF.

The chain joins TRBV5-1 to TRBJ2-3; 9 nucleotides match TRBD2. This CDR3 spans 19 amino acids. Germline V CDR1 and CDR2: SGHRS, YFSETQ. Trimming removed 3 bases from V and 3 bases from J; junction bases left unmatched: 17. In nucleotides, the CDR3 is TGCGCCAGCAGCTGGGGTCTTGGTAGCGGGAGAGAGTTTACAGATACGCAGTATTTT. This translates into CASSWGLGSGREFTDTQYF.

This clone was detected only a few times. This chain uses TRBV5-1 with TRBJ2-1; 9 bases are a match to TRBD1. From germline, CDR1 is SGHRS and CDR2 YFSETQ. CDR3 length equals 16 residues. V lost 1 base to trimming and J lost 4 bases; unmatched junction nucleotides: 6. In DNA form, the CDR3 reads TGCGCCAGCAGCTTGACCGGGACAGGGAGGTACAATGAGCAGTTCTTC. It translates to CASSLTGTGRYNEQFF.

The rearrangement joins TRBV7-3 to TRBJ2-5; a weak D match, TRBD1 (6 bases). Deletions cut 5 bases from V and 0 bases from J, with 10 bases between. This CDR3 comprises 14 residues. Looked up from germline, CDR1 is SGHTA and CDR2 is FQGTGA. As DNA, the CDR3 is TGTGCCAGCAGCCCAGACAGGTACCAAGAGACCCAGTACTTC. It codes for CASSPDRYQETQYF.

The gene calls are TRBV4-3 and TRBJ1-2; D unclear. This CDR3 is built from 16 residues. V was pared by 0 bases and J by 4 bases, with 15 bases between. Germline V gives CDR1 LGHNA, CDR2 YSLEER. Written as DNA, the CDR3 is TGCGCCAGCAGCCAAGATTGGCGGGTGAACTTCTATGGCTACACCTTC. It yields the protein CASSQDWRVNFYGYTF.

The J gene is TRBJ2-3, the V gene TRBV11-3, with D unclear. V lost 2 bases, J lost 2 bases, and 17 bases lay in between. Germline V gene data show CDR1 as SGHNT and CDR2 as YENEEA. This CDR3 comprises 17 residues. The CDR3 sequence: CASSLSWSAAYTDTQYF. The CDR3 DNA follows: TGTGCCAGCAGCTTAAGTTGGTCTGCGGCTTACACAGATACGCAGTATTTT.

V usage is TRBV10-1 and J usage is TRBJ2-7, with TRBD1 identical over 11 bases. The germline V gene has CDR1 WNHNN and CDR2 SYGVQD (reference sequence). The length of the CDR3 is 15 residues. J gave up 2 bases and V 10 bases, and 10 bases lay outside the gene matches. The CDR3 reads CAIENLDRGPYEQYV. The CDR3 nucleotides are TGCGCCATCGAGAATCTGGACAGGGGGCCCTACGAGCAGTACGTC.

This chain uses TRBV30 with TRBJ1-2, with D uncertain. Germline CDR1 GTSNPN, CDR2 SVGIG (reference sequence). The CDR3 is 13 amino acids. The V gene lost 0 bases and the J gene lost 8 bases, with 13 bases spanning the gap. In DNA form, the CDR3 reads TGTGCCTGGAGTGTACAATCAACGGGGGGCTACACCTTC. It is translated as CAWSVQSTGGYTF.